This entry concerns a single T cell receptor beta chain. Antigen specificity is unknown. The protocol was immunoSEQ multiplex PCR, while the TCRdb copy is restricted to in-frame clones and leaves out a portion. The sample yields 250,000 to 300,000 clones, approximately 94% seen once. The data derive from a study of T cell responses to AZD1222 COVID-19 vaccine. CDR3 size: 14 residues. The germline V gene has CDR1 SEHNR and CDR2 FQNEAQ (reference sequence). V was trimmed by 5 bases and J by 10 bases, leaving 18 bases between them. Findings and limits, study-wide: At baseline, seropositivity was found in only a handful of AZD1222 recipients. Dominant at 160-218 and 743-854, vaccine-associated CD4 TCRs also spanned spike. Clonal diversity was possibly underestimated, and the donors were mostly white British, with more females. Repertoires were sampled only after the peak T cell response.

This chain connects TRBV7-9 to TRBJ2-1; D might be TRBD2 (5 bases). Material: peripheral blood, obtained 28 days after the second AZD1222 dose. This sequence was found in an adult who received the AZD1222 COVID-19 vaccine. This CDR3 reads CASSPPGASGEQFF. CDR3 in DNA: TGTGCCAGCAGCCCCCCCGGCGCCTCGGGGGAGCAGTTCTTC.